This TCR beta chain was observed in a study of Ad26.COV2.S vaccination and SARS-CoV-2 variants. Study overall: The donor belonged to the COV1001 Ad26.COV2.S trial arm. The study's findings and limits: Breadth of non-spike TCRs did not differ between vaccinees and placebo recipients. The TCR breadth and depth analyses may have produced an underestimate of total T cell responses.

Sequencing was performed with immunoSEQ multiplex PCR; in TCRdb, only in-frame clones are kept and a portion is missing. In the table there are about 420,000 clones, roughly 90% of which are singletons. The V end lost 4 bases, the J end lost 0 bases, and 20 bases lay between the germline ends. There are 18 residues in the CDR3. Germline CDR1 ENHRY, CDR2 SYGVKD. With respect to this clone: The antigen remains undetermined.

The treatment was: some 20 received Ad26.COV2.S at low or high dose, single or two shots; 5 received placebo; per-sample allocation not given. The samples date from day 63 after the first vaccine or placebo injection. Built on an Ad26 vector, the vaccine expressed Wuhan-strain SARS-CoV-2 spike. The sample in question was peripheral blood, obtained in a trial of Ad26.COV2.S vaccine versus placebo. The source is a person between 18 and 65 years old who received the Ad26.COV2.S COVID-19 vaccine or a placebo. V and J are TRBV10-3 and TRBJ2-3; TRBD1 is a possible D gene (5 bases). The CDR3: CAISVPLSTGRSTDTQYF. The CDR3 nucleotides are TGTGCCATCAGTGTACCTCTTTCCACAGGCCGGAGCACAGATACGCAGTATTTT.